This T cell receptor beta chain was obtained from a study of blood T cells in healthy people across ages. V lost 1 base to trimming and J lost 1 base; unmatched junction nucleotides: 7. The germline gives CDR1 LGHDT, CDR2 YNNKEL (reference sequence). The CDR3 has 19 amino acids. This clonotype was seen a handful of times. Its cognate antigen is unknown. Study-level results: The unknown donor CMV status may have confounded expanded clonotype changes.

The use of a sample-barcoded 5' primer and a J-beta primer mix characterized a second PCR of about 7 to 12 cycles. Unique molecular identifiers of 12 random nucleotides labeled each cDNA. MiXCR, run by TCRdb on the 5' RACE reads, gives a single entry per CDR3 protein. The repertoire holds some 900,000 distinct CDR3 sequences, with roughly 48% as singletons. This sequence was found in a man aged 25 to 40 in good health. This rearrangement joins TRBV3-1 to TRBJ2-2, with 12 bases aligning to TRBD2. The sample was blood. The CDR3 spells CASSQGHPGLAGNTGELFF. CDR3 bases: TGTGCCAGCAGCCAAGGCCATCCGGGACTAGCGGGGAACACCGGGGAGCTGTTTTTT.